The TCR beta chain described here comes from a study of OX40 agonist ivuxolimab in advanced cancers. The overall study: At 0.01 to 10 mg/kg, ivuxolimab was administered intravenously to patients every 2 weeks.

General study results and limits: Among some nonresponders, normalized T-cell clonal expansion was also low. Expanded peripheral T cell antigen specificity was not determined.

Only in-frame clones appear in the TCRdb table, and some are missing; sequencing was by immunoSEQ multiplex PCR. The table includes tens of thousands of clones, 84% detected once. This clone was observed a handful of times. Its antigen is as yet unknown. Autoimmune disease history or systemic immunosuppression led to patients being barred. The sequence was obtained from an adult with an advanced solid tumor such as melanoma, head and neck, liver or kidney cancer. Sequences were derived from CD4+ or CD8+ T cells sorted from blood, sampled in a trial of the OX40 agonist ivuxolimab.

The CDR3 bases are TGTGCCAGCAGCAAGTTGGCTGGACAGAACTATGGCTACACCTTC. Amino acid sequence: CASSKLAGQNYGYTF. The genes are TRBV5-4 and TRBJ1-2; possibly TRBD1 for D (6 bases). Trimming left V 4 bases short and J 2 bases short, with 15 bases between. This CDR3 contains 15 residues. The germline V gene has CDR1 SGHNT and CDR2 YYREEE (reference sequence).